A single sample gave rise to the 27 T cell receptor beta chains below, sequenced in a study of T-cell reconstitution after alpha-beta-depleted transplantation in children. Preparation of the TCRbeta library was carried out with unique molecular identifiers. A single record per CDR3 protein comes from TCRdb applying MiXCR to the PCR reads. The data contain about 580,000 distinct CDR3 sequences, more than 20% of them singletons. The source was PBMCs, mostly from graft donor cells, collected 360 days after TCRalphabeta/CD19-depleted stem cell transplant. These TCRs come from a boy in the first two years of life who had a stem cell transplant for acute myeloid leukemia, so the T cells may come from the graft donor.

This clonotype was observed a handful of times. The chain couples TRBV20-1 to TRBJ2-1; D might be TRBD2 (6 bases). The CDR3 runs 20 residues. Germline V gene data show CDR1 as DFQATT and CDR2 as SNEGSKA (reference sequence). V was cut by 2 bases and J by 4 bases, with 30 bases left in between. DNA of the CDR3: TGCAGTGCTAGAAGGAACCGGGACTCTCAAAAGAGGGCTTTTTACAATGAGCAGTTCTTC. This translates into CSARRNRDSQKRAFYNEQFF.

In this sample, this clonotype turned up many times. The rearrangement joins TRBV20-1 to TRBJ2-1; weak D call: TRBD2 (6 bases). The V gene's germline CDR1 is DFQATT and CDR2 SNEGSKA (reference sequence). Between the trimmed V and J ends, which lost 5 bases and 7 bases, there was a span of 18 bases. The CDR3 is 14 residues long. CDR3: CSAPSGSGGNEQFF. The CDR3 nucleotides read TGCAGTGCTCCAAGCGGCTCCGGGGGTAATGAGCAGTTCTTC.

This clonotype was counted many times. V and J are TRBV20-1 and TRBJ2-5; the D is unclear. Germline V gene lookup returns CDR1 DFQATT and CDR2 SNEGSKA (reference sequence). V was trimmed by 1 base and J by 0 bases, leaving 6 bases between them. This CDR3 contains 13 residues. Here the CDR3 reads CSARGRDQETQYF. CDR3 in DNA: TGCAGTGCTAGAGGCCGCGACCAAGAGACCCAGTACTTC.

The chain recombines TRBV2 with TRBJ1-1; D might be TRBD1 (6 bases). Germline CDR1 is SNHLY and CDR2 is FYNNEI. The CDR3 sequence is 14 residues long. The ends were cut back, 5 bases at V and 3 bases at J, with 13 bases in the middle. DNA of the CDR3: TGTGCCAGCAGTCCGGACAGTGTGGACACTGAAGCTTTCTTT. This sequence encodes CASSPDSVDTEAFF. The full variable domain, completed using reference TRBV2 and TRBJ1-1, is EPEVTQTPSHQVTQMGQEVILRCVPISNHLYFYWYRQILGQKVEFLVSFYNNEISEKSEIFDDQFSVERPDGSNFTLKIRSTKLEDSAMYFCASSPDSVDTEAFFGQGTRLTVV.

There are many counts of this clonotype. J is TRBJ2-5 and V is TRBV20-1; 10 nucleotides agree with TRBD1. The CDR3 extends over 13 amino acids. Germline V CDR1 and CDR2: DFQATT, SNEGSKA (reference sequence). V lost 6 bases, J lost 3 bases, and 4 bases stayed unmatched. CDR3 bases: TGCAGTGCCCAGACAGGGGGCGAAGAGACCCAGTACTTC. Amino acids: CSAQTGGEETQYF.

The V gene is TRBV11-2, the J gene TRBJ2-7; possibly TRBD2 for D (5 bases). The germline CDR1 and CDR2 sequences are SGHAT and FQNNGV. The CDR3 length is 16 residues. V was trimmed by 5 bases and J by 5 bases, leaving 22 bases between them. The CDR3 DNA sequence: TGTGCCAGCAGCCTAAGCCTGAGGGTAGGAACGGACGAGCAGTACTTC. It encodes CASSLSLRVGTDEQYF. The full variable domain, rest sourced from reference TRBV11-2 and TRBJ2-7, is EAGVAQSPRYKIIEKRQSVAFWCNPISGHATLYWYQQILGQGPKLLIQFQNNGVVDDSQLPKDRFSAERLKGVDSTLKIQPAKLEDSAVYLCASSLSLRVGTDEQYFGPGTRLTVT.

This rearrangement joins TRBV12-3 or TRBV12-4 to TRBJ1-6; D unresolved. V was pared by 3 bases and J by 9 bases, with 6 bases between. The CDR3 is made up of 12 amino acids. CDR3 amino acids: CASSFTVSPLHF. For the CDR3, the DNA is TGTGCCAGCAGTTTTACCGTTTCACCCCTCCACTTT.

This clonotype was seen a handful of times. The chain has TRBV28 and TRBJ2-1; 7 bases are shared with TRBD1. This CDR3 has 15 amino acids. Germline CDR1 is MDHEN and CDR2 is SYDVKM. V shed 7 bases and J 8 bases; nucleotides not matched to a gene: 14. The CDR3 protein is CASNTSDRSGDEQFF. In DNA, the CDR3 is TGTGCCAGCAACACCTCGGACAGGTCGGGCGATGAGCAGTTCTTC.

This chain uses TRBV13 with TRBJ2-7; perhaps D is TRBD1 or TRBD2 (5 bases each). This CDR3 is 13 amino acids long. CDR1 and CDR2 from the germline V gene are PRHDT and FYEKMQ (reference sequence). The V end was cut by 4 bases, the J end by 5 bases, with 12 bases between. CDR3 amino acids: CASSSRGVNEQYF. The CDR3 bases are TGTGCCAGCAGCTCTCGAGGGGTAAACGAGCAGTACTTC.

This clonotype was seen ten or more times. The V and J genes are TRBV5-1 and TRBJ2-1, with TRBD2 identical over 14 bases. J lost 4 bases, V lost 2 bases, and 8 bases had no gene match. This CDR3 spans 18 amino acids. The V gene's germline CDR1 is SGHRS and CDR2 YFSETQ. The CDR3 DNA reads as TGCGCCAGCAGCTTAGGACTAGCGGGGGGATCACAATACAATGAGCAGTTCTTC. Residues: CASSLGLAGGSQYNEQFF.

This clonotype was seen a handful of times. V is TRBV20-1 and J is TRBJ2-5, with D possibly TRBD2 on 5 matching bases. The V gene's germline CDR1 is DFQATT and CDR2 SNEGSKA (reference sequence). The CDR3 runs 13 residues. Trimming pared 5 bases from V and 4 bases from J, leaving 14 bases between. The CDR3 DNA reads TGCAGTGCTCCTCTTTTAGCGCGAGAGACCCAGTACTTC. This gives the protein CSAPLLARETQYF.

CDR3 bases: TGCAGTGCTAGTAAGGAAAAACTGTTTTTT. Its protein is CSASKEKLFF. V and J are TRBV20-1 and TRBJ1-4; D gene uncertain. V was shortened by 3 bases and J by 8 bases, with 4 bases between the two germline ends. The germline CDR1 and CDR2 sequences are DFQATT and SNEGSKA (reference sequence). There are 10 residues in the CDR3.

The rearrangement joins TRBV5-5 to TRBJ2-1; D perhaps matches TRBD1 (5 bases). CDR3 length: 14 amino acids. CDR1 is SGHKS, CDR2 YYEKEE, per germline (reference sequence). The V end lost 2 bases, the J end lost 7 bases, and 13 bases lay between the germline ends. CDR3 sequence reads: CASSFQGDLNEQFF. In nucleotides, the CDR3 is TGTGCCAGCAGCTTCCAGGGCGACCTGAATGAGCAGTTCTTC.

V is TRBV7-9 and J is TRBJ1-3, with D unresolved. V lost 5 bases and J 1 base, leaving 12 bases between the germline ends. Germline-derived CDR1 and CDR2 are SEHNR and FQNEAQ (reference sequence). The CDR3 covers 15 residues. CDR3 nucleotides: TGTGCCAGCAGCCCCGAAAGGAGGTCTGGAAACACCATATATTTT. Translating gives CASSPERRSGNTIYF.

This clonotype was counted ten times or more. The CDR3 region is CASSFPGPNTEAFF. For the CDR3, the DNA is TGTGCCAGCAGTTTCCCGGGGCCGAACACTGAAGCTTTCTTT. This sequence joins TRBV12-3 or TRBV12-4 and TRBJ1-1, with D perhaps matching TRBD1 (5 bases). Trimming took off 3 bases at V and 1 base at J, with 9 bases between the two ends. The CDR3 is 14 amino acids.

This clonotype was seen a few times. This chain uses TRBV12-3 or TRBV12-4 with TRBJ2-5; D remains ambiguous. V was cut by 3 bases and J by 0 bases, with 8 bases left in between. This CDR3 is 14 amino acids long. The CDR3 DNA reads as TGTGCCAGCAGTTTGAAAGGGTACCAAGAGACCCAGTACTTC. Its translation: CASSLKGYQETQYF.

This clonotype was observed at least ten times. The chain uses TRBV25-1 and TRBJ1-1; no definite D call. Trimming cost V 5 bases and J 4 bases, with 11 bases left between them. The germline V gene encodes CDR1 MGHDK and CDR2 SYGVNS. This CDR3 has 13 amino acids. CDR3 loop: CASSRPASTEAFF. In nucleotides, the CDR3 is TGTGCCAGCAGTAGACCCGCTAGCACTGAAGCTTTCTTT.

This clonotype was recorded many times. The CDR3 loop reads CASSRAGARHEQFF. The CDR3 DNA follows: TGTGCCAGCAGTCGCGCGGGGGCGCGCCATGAGCAGTTCTTC. The chain combines TRBV27 with TRBJ2-1, with D maybe TRBD2 (7 bases). Trimming took 5 bases from V and 8 from J, leaving 16 bases between them. This CDR3 is 14 amino acids long. The V gene's germline CDR1 is MNHEY and CDR2 SMNVEV (reference sequence).

This clonotype was seen repeatedly, ten times or more. The chain combines TRBV7-2 with TRBJ2-7, with D perhaps matching TRBD1 (6 bases). Germline V lookup: CDR1 SGHTA, CDR2 FQGNSA. The CDR3 runs to 16 residues. The germline V and J ends were trimmed by 3 bases and 0 bases, with 15 bases remaining between them. The CDR3 DNA reads TGTGCCAGCAGCTTTACCCTACGACAGGTCTCCTACGAGCAGTACTTC. As protein: CASSFTLRQVSYEQYF.

This clonotype was counted only a few times. This chain connects TRBV7-9 to TRBJ1-1; no definite D call. The CDR3 runs 12 residues. The V gene lost 4 bases and the J gene lost 5 bases, with 8 bases spanning the gap. Germline V gene sequence: CDR1 SEHNR, CDR2 FQNEAQ (reference sequence). CDR3 loop: CASSSVRTEAFF. In nucleotides, the CDR3 is TGTGCCAGCAGCTCCGTAAGGACTGAAGCTTTCTTT.

The chain is built from TRBV12-3 or TRBV12-4 and TRBJ2-7; the D gene is possibly TRBD2 (5 bases). The CDR3 is 15 amino acids. Trimming removed 5 bases at V and 2 bases at J, with 16 bases between. The CDR3 bases are TGTGCCAGCAGTCCCCTACTAGGACTCCCCTACGAGCAGTACTTC. Its translation: CASSPLLGLPYEQYF.

This clonotype was observed at least ten times. The rearrangement joins TRBV29-1 to TRBJ2-5; D unresolved. This CDR3 spans 14 amino acids. Looked up from germline, CDR1 is SQVTM and CDR2 is ANQGSEA. Trimming stripped 1 base from V and 2 bases from J, with 11 bases between. The CDR3 bases are TGCAGCGTTGAAGGGCCGGATACTCAAGAGACCCAGTACTTC. Its translation is CSVEGPDTQETQYF.

This clonotype was counted only a few times. This chain links TRBV2 with TRBJ2-7; maybe TRBD1 (5 bases). V lost 7 bases and J 6 bases, leaving 10 bases between the germline ends. This CDR3 has 11 residues. Per the germline V gene, CDR1 is SNHLY and CDR2 is FYNNEI. The CDR3 coding sequence is TGTGCCAGCAACCAGGGTCGCGAGCAGTACGTC. Protein: CASNQGREQYV.

This clonotype appeared many times. This chain uses TRBV6-1 with TRBJ2-7, with D unclear. The germline V and J ends were trimmed by 5 bases and 3 bases, with 8 bases remaining between them. Germline V CDR1 and CDR2: MNHNS, SASEGT. The CDR3 covers 12 residues. The CDR3 nucleotides are TGTGCCAGCAGTACTGGGTTCTACGAGCAGTACTTC. This gives the protein CASSTGFYEQYF.

The rearrangement joins TRBV24-1 to TRBJ1-1; D remains ambiguous. Germline CDR1 and CDR2: KGHDR and SFDVKD. V was trimmed by 0 bases and J by 5 bases, leaving 6 bases between them. This CDR3 has 13 residues. Here the CDR3 reads CATSDLTGTEAFF. As DNA, the CDR3 is TGTGCCACCAGTGATTTGACGGGGACTGAAGCTTTCTTT.

In its sample, this clonotype was seen many times. The chain has TRBV9 and TRBJ2-5; unclear D gene. Trimming removed 4 bases at V and 4 bases at J, with 8 bases between. Germline V gene data show CDR1 as SGDLS and CDR2 as YYNGEE. CDR3 length equals 12 residues. In nucleotides, the CDR3 is TGTGCCAGCAGCACCACCGCAGAGACCCAGTACTTC. Protein product: CASSTTAETQYF.

There are a few counts of this clonotype. The chain links TRBV20-1 to TRBJ2-7, with D possibly being TRBD1 or TRBD2 (5 bases each). This CDR3 is built from 14 residues. Germline V gene sequence: CDR1 DFQATT, CDR2 SNEGSKA (reference sequence). V gave up 5 bases and J gave up 0 bases, with 14 bases separating them. CDR3 sequence: CSALGTGSSYEQYV. The CDR3, as DNA: TGCAGTGCTCTCGGGACGGGCAGCTCCTACGAGCAGTACGTC.